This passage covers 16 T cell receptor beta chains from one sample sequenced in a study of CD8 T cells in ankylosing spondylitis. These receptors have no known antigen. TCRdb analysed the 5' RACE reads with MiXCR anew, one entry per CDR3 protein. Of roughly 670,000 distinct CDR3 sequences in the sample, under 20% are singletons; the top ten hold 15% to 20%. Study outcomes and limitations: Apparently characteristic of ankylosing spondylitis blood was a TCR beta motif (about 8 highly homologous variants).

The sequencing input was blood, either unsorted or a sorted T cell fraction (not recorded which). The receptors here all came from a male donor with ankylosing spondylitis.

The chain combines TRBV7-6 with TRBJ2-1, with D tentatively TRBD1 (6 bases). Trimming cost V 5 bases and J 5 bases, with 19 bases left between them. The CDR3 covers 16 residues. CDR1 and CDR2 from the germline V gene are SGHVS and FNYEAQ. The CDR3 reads CASSLRTALSDNEQFF. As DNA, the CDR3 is TGTGCCAGCAGCCTCCGGACAGCCCTTTCCGACAATGAGCAGTTCTTC.

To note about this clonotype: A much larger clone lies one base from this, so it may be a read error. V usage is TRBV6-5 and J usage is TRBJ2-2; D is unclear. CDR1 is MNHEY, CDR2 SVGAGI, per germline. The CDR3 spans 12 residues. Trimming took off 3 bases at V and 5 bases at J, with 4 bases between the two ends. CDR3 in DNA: TGTGCCAGCAGTTATGAGACCGGGGAGCTGTTTTTT. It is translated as CASSYETGELFF.

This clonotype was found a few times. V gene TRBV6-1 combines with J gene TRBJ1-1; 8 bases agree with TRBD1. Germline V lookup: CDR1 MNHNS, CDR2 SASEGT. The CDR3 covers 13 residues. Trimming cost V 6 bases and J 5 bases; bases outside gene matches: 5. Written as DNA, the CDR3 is TGTGCCAGCAGCGGACAGGGATTAACTGAAGCTTTCTTT. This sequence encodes CASSGQGLTEAFF.

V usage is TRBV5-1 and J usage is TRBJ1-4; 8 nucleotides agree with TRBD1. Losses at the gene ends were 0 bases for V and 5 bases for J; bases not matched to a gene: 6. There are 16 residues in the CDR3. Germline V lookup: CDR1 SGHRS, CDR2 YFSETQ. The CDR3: CASSLGPRQGNEKLFF. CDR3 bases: TGCGCCAGCAGCTTGGGCCCGAGACAGGGGAATGAAAAACTGTTTTTT.

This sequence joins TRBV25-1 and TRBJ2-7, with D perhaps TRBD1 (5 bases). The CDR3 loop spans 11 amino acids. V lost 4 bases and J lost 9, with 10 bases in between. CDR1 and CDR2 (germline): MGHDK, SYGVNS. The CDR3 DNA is TGTGCCAGCAGTGGCACAGGAATGCAGTACTTC. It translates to CASSGTGMQYF.

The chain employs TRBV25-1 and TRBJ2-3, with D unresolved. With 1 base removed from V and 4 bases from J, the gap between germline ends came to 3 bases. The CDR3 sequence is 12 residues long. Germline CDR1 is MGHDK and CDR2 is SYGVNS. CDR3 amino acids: CASSESSDTQYF. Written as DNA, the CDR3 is TGTGCCAGCAGTGAATCCTCAGATACGCAGTATTTT.

CDR3 amino acids: CAGYLGDTDTQYF. The CDR3 DNA sequence: TGTGCCGGATACCTGGGGGACACAGATACGCAGTATTTT. The J gene is TRBJ2-3, the V gene TRBV2, with D possibly being TRBD1 or TRBD2 (5 bases each). The germline V gene has CDR1 SNHLY and CDR2 FYNNEI. This CDR3 comprises 13 residues. V was shortened by 11 bases and J by 2 bases, with 14 bases between the two germline ends.

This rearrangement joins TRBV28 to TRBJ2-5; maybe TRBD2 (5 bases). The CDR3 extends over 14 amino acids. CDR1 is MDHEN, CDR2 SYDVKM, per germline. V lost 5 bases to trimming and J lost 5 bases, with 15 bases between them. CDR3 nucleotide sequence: TGTGCCAGCAGTCCCACCCTCCCGGGGGAGACCCAGTACTTC. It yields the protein CASSPTLPGETQYF.

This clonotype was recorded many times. The DNA for the CDR3 is TGTGCCAGCAGTCCCTCGTGGCTTAACACTGAAGCTTTCTTT. Residues: CASSPSWLNTEAFF. The chain has TRBV12-3 or TRBV12-4 and TRBJ1-1, with D hard to call. V gave up 5 bases and J gave up 2 bases, with 12 bases separating them. CDR3 length: 14 amino acids.

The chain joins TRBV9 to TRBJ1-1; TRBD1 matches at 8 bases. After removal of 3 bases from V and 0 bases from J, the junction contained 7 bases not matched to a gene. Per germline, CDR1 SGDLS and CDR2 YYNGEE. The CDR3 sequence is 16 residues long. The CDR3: CASSAGTGLMNTEAFF. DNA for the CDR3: TGTGCCAGCAGCGCCGGGACAGGACTGATGAACACTGAAGCTTTCTTT.

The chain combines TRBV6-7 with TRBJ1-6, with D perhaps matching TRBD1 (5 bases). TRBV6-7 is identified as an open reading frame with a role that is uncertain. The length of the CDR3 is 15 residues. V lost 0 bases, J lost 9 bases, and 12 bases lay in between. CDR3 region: CASSYSSGAASPLHF. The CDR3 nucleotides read TGTGCCAGCAGTTACTCGTCCGGGGCCGCTTCACCCCTCCACTTT.

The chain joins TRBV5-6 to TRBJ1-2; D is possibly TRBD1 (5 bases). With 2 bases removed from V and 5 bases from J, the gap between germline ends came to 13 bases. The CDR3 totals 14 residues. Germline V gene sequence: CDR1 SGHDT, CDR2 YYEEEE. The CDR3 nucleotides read TGTGCCAGCAGCTTACCCCGGGACGAATATGGCTACACCTTC. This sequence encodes CASSLPRDEYGYTF.

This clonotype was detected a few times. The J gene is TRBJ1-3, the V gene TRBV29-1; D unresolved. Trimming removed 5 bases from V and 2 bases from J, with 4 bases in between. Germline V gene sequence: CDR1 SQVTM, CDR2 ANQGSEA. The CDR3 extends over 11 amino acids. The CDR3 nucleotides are TGCAGCGTTTACACTGGAAACACCATATATTTT. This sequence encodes CSVYTGNTIYF.

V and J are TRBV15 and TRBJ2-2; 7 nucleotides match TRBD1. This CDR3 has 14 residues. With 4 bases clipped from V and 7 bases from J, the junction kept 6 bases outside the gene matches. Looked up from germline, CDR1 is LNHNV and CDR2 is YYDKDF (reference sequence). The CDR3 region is CATSKQGSIGELFF. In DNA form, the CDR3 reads TGTGCCACCAGCAAACAGGGGTCGATCGGGGAGCTGTTTTTT.

This CDR3 reads CASEAGVSTDTQYF. The CDR3 DNA is TGTGCCAGCGAGGCAGGGGTCAGCACAGATACGCAGTATTTT. V and J are TRBV12-3 or TRBV12-4 and TRBJ2-3; TRBD1 is a possible D gene (6 bases). The CDR3 runs 14 residues. V was trimmed by 8 bases and J by 0 bases, leaving 12 bases between them.

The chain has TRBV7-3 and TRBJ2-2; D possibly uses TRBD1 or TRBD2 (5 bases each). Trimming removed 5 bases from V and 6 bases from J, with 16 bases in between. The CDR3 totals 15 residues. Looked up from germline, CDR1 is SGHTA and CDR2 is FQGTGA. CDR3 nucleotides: TGTGCCAGCAGCAAATACGGGACGCCCTCCGGGGAGCTGTTTTTT. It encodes CASSKYGTPSGELFF. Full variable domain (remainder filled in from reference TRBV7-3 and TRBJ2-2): GAGVSQTPSNKVTEKGKYVELRCDPISGHTALYWYRQSLGQGPEFLIYFQGTGAADDSGLPNDRFFAVRPEGSVSTLKIQRTERGDSAVYLCASSKYGTPSGELFFGEGSRLTVL.